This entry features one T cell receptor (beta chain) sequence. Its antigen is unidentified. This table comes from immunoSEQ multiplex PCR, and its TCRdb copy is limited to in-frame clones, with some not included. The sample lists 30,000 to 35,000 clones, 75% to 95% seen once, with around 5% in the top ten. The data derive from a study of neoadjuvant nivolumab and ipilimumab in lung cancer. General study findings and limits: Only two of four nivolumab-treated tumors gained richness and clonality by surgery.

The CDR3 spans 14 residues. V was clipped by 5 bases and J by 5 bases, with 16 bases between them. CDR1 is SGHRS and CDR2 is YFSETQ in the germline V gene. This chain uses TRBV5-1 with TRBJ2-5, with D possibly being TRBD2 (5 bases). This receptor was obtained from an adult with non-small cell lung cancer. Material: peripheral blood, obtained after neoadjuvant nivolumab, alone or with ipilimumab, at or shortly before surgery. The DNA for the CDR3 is TGCGCCAGCAGTCCTCGGGCGGGTCGGGAGACCCAGTACTTC. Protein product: CASSPRAGRETQYF. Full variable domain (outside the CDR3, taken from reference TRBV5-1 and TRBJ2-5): KAGVTQTPRYLIKTRGQQVTLSCSPISGHRSVSWYQQTPGQGLQFLFEYFSETQRNKGNFPGRFSGRQFSNSRSEMNVSTLELGDSALYLCASSPRAGRETQYFGPGTRLLVL.